These 2 T cell receptor beta chains share one sample of origin, sequenced in a study of breast tumors, draining lymph nodes, adjacent tissues. Samples came from axillary lymph nodes draining the breast cancer. Each CDR3 protein is one row after TCRdb ran MiXCR on the multiplex PCR reads. The sample yields some 170,000 distinct CDR3 sequences, 25% to 40% seen once. The sequenced sample was axillary lymph node tissue. The receptors were gathered from a female donor with breast cancer. Some clones in this sample may be carry-over from other donors' samples.

This clonotype was seen repeatedly, ten times or more. The chain carries TRBV27 and TRBJ2-7; D tentatively fits TRBD1 or TRBD2 (5 bases each). Germline V gives CDR1 MNHEY, CDR2 SMNVEV (reference sequence). V was shortened by 0 bases and J by 1 base, with 10 bases between the two germline ends. The CDR3 totals 15 residues. CDR3 protein: CASSLSAEGSYEQYF. In DNA form, the CDR3 reads TGTGCCAGCAGTTTATCGGCAGAGGGGTCCTACGAGCAGTACTTC.

The chain employs TRBV10-1 and TRBJ2-5; tentative D call: TRBD2 (7 bases). This CDR3 spans 15 amino acids. Germline V gene lookup returns CDR1 WNHNN and CDR2 SYGVQD (reference sequence). Trimming cost V 8 bases and J 3 bases, with 19 bases left between them. The CDR3 coding sequence is TGCGCCAGCGAGGGGGGGCGGCCCAGGGAAGAGACCCAGTACTTC. Translated, it gives CASEGGRPREETQYF.